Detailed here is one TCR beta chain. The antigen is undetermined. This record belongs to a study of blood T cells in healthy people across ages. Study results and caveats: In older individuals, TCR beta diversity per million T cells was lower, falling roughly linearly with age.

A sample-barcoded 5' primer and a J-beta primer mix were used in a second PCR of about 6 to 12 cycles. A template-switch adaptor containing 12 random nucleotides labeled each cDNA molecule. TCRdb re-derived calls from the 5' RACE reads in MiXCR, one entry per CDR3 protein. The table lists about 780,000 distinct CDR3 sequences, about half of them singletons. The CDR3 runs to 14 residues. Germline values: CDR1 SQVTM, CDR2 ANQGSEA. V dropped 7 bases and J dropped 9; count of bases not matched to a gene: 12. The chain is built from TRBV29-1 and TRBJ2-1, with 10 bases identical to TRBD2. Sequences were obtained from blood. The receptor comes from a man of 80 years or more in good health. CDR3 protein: CSARRAGGRGEQFF. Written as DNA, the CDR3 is TGCAGCGCCCGAAGAGCGGGAGGGAGAGGTGAGCAGTTCTTC.